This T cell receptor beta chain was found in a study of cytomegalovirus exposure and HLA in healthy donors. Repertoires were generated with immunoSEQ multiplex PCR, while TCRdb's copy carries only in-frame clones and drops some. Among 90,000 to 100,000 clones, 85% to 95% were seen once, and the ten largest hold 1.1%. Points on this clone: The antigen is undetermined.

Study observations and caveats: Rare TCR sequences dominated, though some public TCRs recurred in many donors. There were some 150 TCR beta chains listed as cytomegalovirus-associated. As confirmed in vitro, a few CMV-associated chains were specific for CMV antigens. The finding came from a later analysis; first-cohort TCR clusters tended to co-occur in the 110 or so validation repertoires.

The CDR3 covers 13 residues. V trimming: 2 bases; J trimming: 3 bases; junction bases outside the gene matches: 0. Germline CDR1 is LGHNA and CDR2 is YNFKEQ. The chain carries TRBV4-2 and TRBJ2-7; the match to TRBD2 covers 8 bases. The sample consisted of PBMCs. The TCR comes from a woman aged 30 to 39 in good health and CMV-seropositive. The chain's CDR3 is CASSQTSGYEQYF. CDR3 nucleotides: TGTGCCAGCAGCCAAACTAGCGGCTACGAGCAGTACTTC.